The entry below gives a single T cell receptor (beta chain) sequence along with its context. The sample comes from a study of CD8 T cells in Susac syndrome. The CDR3 totals 14 residues. The V end lost 3 bases, the J end lost 2 bases, and 12 bases lay between the germline ends. CDR1 SQVTM and CDR2 ANQGSEA come from the germline V gene. The TEMRA cells underwent FACS enrichment, while the CD8+ and CD4+ T cells underwent negative isolation. Random-hexamer reverse transcription was applied to roughly 0.45 to 1 ug RNA. TCRdb reprocessed the immunoSEQ multiplex PCR reads via MiXCR and lists one record per CDR3 protein. The sample lists 400,000 to 550,000 distinct CDR3 sequences, more than 70% seen once, with approximately 0.12% in the top ten.

The chain is built from TRBV29-1 and TRBJ2-3, with TRBD2 as a possible D gene (7 bases). This TCR was recovered from a human donor with multiple sclerosis. The sequencing sample was made of CD8+ T cells from PBMCs. The CDR3 protein is CSVDSGGPTDTQYF. CDR3 bases: TGCAGCGTTGATTCCGGGGGGCCCACAGATACGCAGTATTTT.